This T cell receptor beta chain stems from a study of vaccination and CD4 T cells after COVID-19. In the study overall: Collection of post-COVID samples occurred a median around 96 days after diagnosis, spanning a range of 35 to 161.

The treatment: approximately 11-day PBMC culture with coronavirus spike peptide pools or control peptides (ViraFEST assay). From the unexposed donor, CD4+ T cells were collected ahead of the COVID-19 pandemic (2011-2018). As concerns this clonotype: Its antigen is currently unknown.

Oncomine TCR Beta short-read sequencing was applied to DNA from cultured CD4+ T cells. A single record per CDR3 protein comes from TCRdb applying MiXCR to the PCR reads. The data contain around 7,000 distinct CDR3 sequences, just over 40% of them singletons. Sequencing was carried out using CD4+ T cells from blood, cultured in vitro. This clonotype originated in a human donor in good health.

The CDR3 nucleotides read TGTGCCACCAGTGATTTAGAGACCAGGGGCCTCTATGGCTACACCTTC. The encoded protein is CATSDLETRGLYGYTF. V and J are TRBV24-1 and TRBJ1-2, with D possibly matching TRBD1 (6 bases). V gave up 1 base and J gave up 4 bases, with 15 bases separating them. This CDR3 has 16 amino acids. The V gene's germline CDR1 is KGHDR and CDR2 SFDVKD.